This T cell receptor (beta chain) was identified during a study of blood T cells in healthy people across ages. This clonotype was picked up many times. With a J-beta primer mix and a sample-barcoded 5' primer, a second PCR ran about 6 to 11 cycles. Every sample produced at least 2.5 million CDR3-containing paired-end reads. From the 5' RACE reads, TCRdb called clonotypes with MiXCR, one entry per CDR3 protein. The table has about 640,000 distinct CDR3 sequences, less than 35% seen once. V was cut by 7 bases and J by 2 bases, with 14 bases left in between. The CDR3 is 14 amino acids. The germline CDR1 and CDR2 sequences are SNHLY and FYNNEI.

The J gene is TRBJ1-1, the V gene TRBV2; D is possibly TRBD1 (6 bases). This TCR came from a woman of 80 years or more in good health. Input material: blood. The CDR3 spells CASILDRPNTEAFF. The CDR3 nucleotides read TGTGCCAGCATCTTGGACAGACCCAACACTGAAGCTTTCTTT.